These 24 T cell receptor beta chains share one sample of origin, sequenced in a study of identical twins. In TCRdb, the 5' RACE reads were re-called with MiXCR into one record per CDR3 protein. This sample has fewer than 900,000 distinct CDR3 sequences, with 21% found just once. This sample also belongs to another study, concerning T cells expressing NK-cell markers.

The sequenced sample consisted of PBMCs. The receptors were gathered from a young woman in good health.

The chain has TRBV4-1 and TRBJ1-2; maybe TRBD1 (5 bases). The germline CDR1 and CDR2 sequences are MGHRA and YSYEKL. The length of the CDR3 is 15 residues. Deletions cut 1 base from V and 1 base from J, with 10 bases between. The CDR3 here is CASSQGQNINYGYTF. In nucleotides, the CDR3 is TGCGCCAGCAGCCAAGGACAGAATATTAACTATGGCTACACCTTC.

This clonotype was detected a few times. J is TRBJ1-5 and V is TRBV12-3 or TRBV12-4, with a possible D match to TRBD1 (6 bases). V lost 7 bases and J lost 0, with 10 bases in between. The CDR3 totals 14 residues. CDR3 DNA: TGTGCCAGCACCGCGGGACATAGCAATCAGCCCCAGCATTTT. Translated, it gives CASTAGHSNQPQHF.

This chain joins TRBV20-1 and TRBJ2-5; possibly TRBD1 or TRBD2 for D (5 bases each). Germline CDR1 is DFQATT and CDR2 is SNEGSKA (reference sequence). The CDR3 consists of 13 residues. Trimming stripped 0 bases from V and 5 bases from J, with 10 bases between. The CDR3 DNA reads TGCAGTGCTAGAGAGTGGGGGTCGGAGACCCAGTACTTC. It codes for CSAREWGSETQYF.

This clonotype was seen ten or more times. The genes are TRBV27 and TRBJ1-1, with D possibly TRBD1 on 5 matching bases. The CDR3 is 13 amino acids. V shed 5 bases and J shed 2 bases, with 9 bases lying between them. CDR1 and CDR2 (germline): MNHEY, SMNVEV (reference sequence). CDR3 protein: CASSHTGNTEAFF. DNA for the CDR3: TGTGCCAGCAGTCATACAGGAAACACTGAAGCTTTCTTT.

This clonotype occurred a few times. The gene calls are TRBV20-1 and TRBJ1-3; D may be TRBD1 (5 bases). Trimming stripped 0 bases from V and 7 bases from J, with 10 bases between. The CDR3 runs 13 residues. CDR1 and CDR2 (germline): DFQATT, SNEGSKA (reference sequence). CDR3 sequence reads: CSARDYRLNTIYF. The CDR3 nucleotides are TGCAGTGCTAGAGACTACAGGTTGAACACCATATATTTT.

This clonotype was counted ten times or more. This chain connects TRBV29-1 to TRBJ2-1; TRBD1 agrees at 7 bases. Germline V gives CDR1 SQVTM, CDR2 ANQGSEA. The CDR3 has 12 amino acids. J lost 6 bases, V lost 7 bases, and 6 bases had no gene match. The CDR3 spells CSARSGGNEQFF. The DNA of the CDR3 is TGCAGCGCCCGCTCAGGGGGCAATGAGCAGTTCTTC.

The chain recombines TRBV30 with TRBJ2-4; D is undetermined. The CDR3 is 11 amino acids. V was cut by 0 bases and J by 7 bases, with 4 bases left in between. Per germline, CDR1 GTSNPN and CDR2 SVGIG (reference sequence). The CDR3 loop is CAWSVGNIQYF. The CDR3 DNA is TGTGCCTGGAGTGTAGGGAACATTCAGTACTTC.

Many counts were recorded for this clonotype. V gene TRBV20-1 combines with J gene TRBJ2-3; D uncertain. Germline values: CDR1 DFQATT, CDR2 SNEGSKA (reference sequence). V dropped 3 bases and J dropped 3 bases, with 10 bases sitting between them. The CDR3 contains 13 residues. The CDR3 spells CSARLPGTDTQYF. Here the CDR3 DNA reads TGCAGTGCTAGGTTACCCGGAACAGATACGCAGTATTTT.

This clonotype was seen a handful of times. The rearrangement uses TRBV6-5 and TRBJ1-2, with unresolved D. Trimming pared 4 bases from V and 8 bases from J, leaving 20 bases between. The V gene's germline CDR1 is MNHEY and CDR2 SVGAGI. This CDR3 has 15 amino acids. CDR3 sequence (DNA): TGTGCCAGCAGTTTCAACCCGGCCTCCCCGGGCGGCTACACCTTC. This codes for CASSFNPASPGGYTF.

The chain couples TRBV3-1 to TRBJ2-5; weak D call: TRBD2 (5 bases). CDR1 and CDR2 from the germline V gene are LGHDT and YNNKEL (reference sequence). V gave up 0 bases and J gave up 5 bases, with 10 bases separating them. This CDR3 has 14 residues. The CDR3 region is CASSQDGGFETQYF. In DNA form, the CDR3 reads TGTGCCAGCAGCCAAGATGGCGGGTTTGAGACCCAGTACTTC.

The chain links TRBV12-3 or TRBV12-4 to TRBJ1-1; no clear D gene. The CDR3 has 12 amino acids. V lost 6 bases and J lost 10, with 15 bases in between. CDR3 sequence reads: CASSPEGRGAFF. DNA for the CDR3: TGTGCCAGCAGCCCCGAGGGTCGGGGAGCTTTCTTT.

The rearrangement uses TRBV30 and TRBJ2-4; TRBD2 aligns across 7 bases. The CDR3 length is 13 residues. Germline V lookup: CDR1 GTSNPN, CDR2 SVGIG (reference sequence). The junction had 5 bases not matched to a gene; V was cut back by 1 base and J by 8 bases. The CDR3 nucleotides read TGTGCCTGGAGTGCTGGCGGGAGTGACATTCAGTACTTC. Its protein product is CAWSAGGSDIQYF.

This chain links TRBV7-9 with TRBJ2-1, with TRBD2 matching over 7 bases. The germline V gene has CDR1 SEHNR and CDR2 FQNEAQ (reference sequence). V dropped 5 bases and J dropped 8; count of bases not matched to a gene: 12. The CDR3 is 15 amino acids. The CDR3 coding sequence is TGTGCCAGCAGCCCATGGACTAGTTCCAAGGATGAGCAGTTCTTC. It encodes CASSPWTSSKDEQFF.

The V gene is TRBV5-1, the J gene TRBJ2-5; D might be TRBD1 (5 bases). CDR1 is SGHRS and CDR2 is YFSETQ in the germline V gene. Trimming pared 4 bases from V and 5 bases from J, leaving 18 bases between. The CDR3 spans 15 residues. The CDR3 nucleotides are TGCGCCAGCAGCCGACAGAGACAGATATGGGAGACCCAGTACTTC. It translates to CASSRQRQIWETQYF. The whole variable domain, remainder taken from reference TRBV5-1 and TRBJ2-5, is KAGVTQTPRYLIKTRGQQVTLSCSPISGHRSVSWYQQTPGQGLQFLFEYFSETQRNKGNFPGRFSGRQFSNSRSEMNVSTLELGDSALYLCASSRQRQIWETQYFGPGTRLLVL.

The CDR3 is CASSEAFGRLAADTQYF. In nucleotides, the CDR3 is TGTGCCAGCAGTGAGGCTTTCGGCAGACTAGCGGCAGATACGCAGTATTTT. The chain combines TRBV6-1 with TRBJ2-3, with 9 nucleotides matching TRBD2. Germline trimming cut 3 bases from V and 4 bases from J; bases unmatched to any gene: 11. This CDR3 is built from 17 residues. CDR1 is MNHNS, CDR2 SASEGT, per germline.

This clonotype showed up just a few times. This chain uses TRBV20-1 with TRBJ2-1; 13 bases align to TRBD2. CDR1 and CDR2 (germline): DFQATT, SNEGSKA (reference sequence). Germline trimming cut 5 bases from V and 7 bases from J; bases unmatched to any gene: 8. CDR3 length: 15 amino acids. CDR3 in amino acids: CSAGRTSGGANEQFF. CDR3 sequence (DNA): TGCAGTGCTGGCAGAACTAGCGGGGGGGCAAATGAGCAGTTCTTC.

Only a few counts were recorded for this clonotype. The chain recombines TRBV21-1 with TRBJ2-1. TRBV21-1 is listed as a pseudogene. The CDR3 has 12 amino acids. The CDR3 is CAPRRVHNEQFF. The CDR3 nucleotides are TGTGCCCCCCGTAGGGTCCACAATGAGCAGTTCTTC.

The V call is TRBV5-1, the J call TRBJ2-4; no definite D call. The CDR3 spans 14 residues. CDR1 SGHRS and CDR2 YFSETQ come from the germline V gene. Trimming cost V 2 bases and J 3 bases, with 9 bases left between them. This CDR3 reads CASSFPGGKNIQYF. The CDR3 DNA reads TGCGCCAGCAGCTTCCCTGGTGGCAAAAACATTCAGTACTTC.

There are a few counts of this clonotype. V usage is TRBV12-3 or TRBV12-4 and J usage is TRBJ1-5, with a weak D call TRBD1 (5 bases). The CDR3 spans 12 residues. The V end was cut by 2 bases, the J end by 14 bases, with 13 bases between. The CDR3 DNA sequence: TGTGCCAGCAGTTTACGGGGGGGGTTAAAGCATTTT. Translated, it gives CASSLRGGLKHF.

This chain links TRBV7-8 with TRBJ2-7; D remains ambiguous. CDR3 length equals 13 residues. Germline-derived CDR1 and CDR2 are SGHVS and FQNEAQ. Trimming left V 0 bases short and J 3 bases short, with 6 bases between. The CDR3 DNA sequence: TGTGCCAGCAGCTTAGCCGTAGTCTACGAGCAGTACTTC. Its protein product is CASSLAVVYEQYF.

The rearrangement links TRBV11-2 to TRBJ2-1; D might be TRBD1 (5 bases). This CDR3 has 14 residues. Germline V gives CDR1 SGHAT, CDR2 FQNNGV. V dropped 2 bases and J dropped 3 bases, with 8 bases sitting between them. CDR3 DNA sequence: TGTGCCAGCAGCTTAAAGGGGTTCTACAATGAGCAGTTCTTC. Translation: CASSLKGFYNEQFF.

This clonotype was recorded many times. The chain carries TRBV5-1 and TRBJ2-7; 7 bases are shared with TRBD2. The CDR3 contains 15 residues. Germline V gene lookup returns CDR1 SGHRS and CDR2 YFSETQ. The V segment lost 3 bases and the J segment 5 bases; nucleotides outside the gene matches: 11. CDR3 nucleotide sequence: TGCGCCAGCAGCTCGCCGGGACTGGGACTAAACGAGCAGTACTTC. Translated: CASSSPGLGLNEQYF.

The V gene is TRBV7-8, the J gene TRBJ2-3, with TRBD2 matching 9 bases. V gave up 0 bases and J gave up 3 bases; unmatched junction bases: 13. Per germline, CDR1 SGHVS and CDR2 FQNEAQ. The CDR3 covers 19 residues. CDR3 DNA sequence: TGTGCCAGCAGCTTAGCGCCTGGTCCGGCTAGCGGGGTTACAGATACGCAGTATTTT. Encoded protein: CASSLAPGPASGVTDTQYF.

The sample holds a few counts of this clonotype. V and J are TRBV7-2 and TRBJ2-1; D call uncertain. CDR1 is SGHTA and CDR2 is FQGNSA in the germline V gene. The CDR3 runs to 11 residues. The ends were cut back, 2 bases at V and 9 bases at J, with 5 bases in the middle. CDR3 amino acids: CASSLSTEQFF. The CDR3 DNA reads TGTGCCAGCAGCTTATCAACTGAGCAGTTCTTC.